Below, 29 T cell receptor beta chains from the same sample are listed, as sequenced in a study of identical twins. MiXCR, applied by TCRdb to the 5' RACE reads, yields one record per CDR3 protein. The repertoire consists of about 240,000 distinct CDR3 sequences, with about 13% occurring once and the leading ten covering roughly 4.2%. The sample also formed part of further work on yellow fever vaccine responses in identical twins.

Sequences were obtained from memory (CD45RO+) T cells sorted from blood. These receptors were taken from a woman under 30 in good health.

This clonotype appeared a few times. This rearrangement joins TRBV6-2 or TRBV6-3 to TRBJ2-6; 8 nucleotides match TRBD1. V was clipped by 6 bases and J by 0 bases; unmatched bases: 10. Per the germline V gene, CDR1 is MNHEY and CDR2 is SVGEGT. The CDR3 loop spans 18 amino acids. CDR3 protein: CASRNPGQGFSGANVLTF. In DNA, the CDR3 is TGTGCCAGCAGAAACCCTGGACAGGGTTTCTCTGGGGCCAACGTCCTGACTTTC.

This clonotype was detected a few times. CDR3 sequence (DNA): TGTGCCAGCAGTTATCCCCGGACAACGAACACCGGGGAGCTGTTTTTT. Amino acids: CASSYPRTTNTGELFF. V and J are TRBV6-2 or TRBV6-3 and TRBJ2-2; possible D gene TRBD1, 5 bases. V gave up 3 bases and J gave up 0 bases, with 11 bases separating them. The CDR3 loop spans 16 amino acids. CDR1 and CDR2 (germline): MNHEY, SVGEGT.

This chain connects TRBV5-1 to TRBJ1-1; possible D gene TRBD1, 5 bases. CDR1 is SGHRS and CDR2 is YFSETQ in the germline V gene. The CDR3 loop spans 14 amino acids. With 4 bases removed from V and 1 base from J, the gap between germline ends came to 11 bases. The DNA for the CDR3 is TGCGCCAGCAGCCACCGACAGTCGAACACTGAAGCTTTCTTT. This encodes CASSHRQSNTEAFF.

This clonotype was seen repeatedly, ten times or more. V is TRBV4-2 and J is TRBJ2-3; D is possibly TRBD2 (5 bases). The CDR3 consists of 15 residues. With 0 bases removed from V and 6 bases from J, the gap between germline ends came to 13 bases. Germline V lookup: CDR1 LGHNA, CDR2 YNFKEQ. CDR3 region: CASSQDEGVLDTQYF. The CDR3 DNA is TGTGCCAGCAGCCAAGATGAGGGTGTTTTGGATACGCAGTATTTT.

The chain is built from TRBV7-9 and TRBJ1-2; the D is unclear. Germline V gives CDR1 SEHNR, CDR2 FQNEAQ (reference sequence). Trimming left V 2 bases short and J 8 bases short, with 12 bases between. The CDR3 has 13 amino acids. CDR3 amino acids: CASSLPKQLGYTF. CDR3 in DNA: TGTGCCAGCAGCTTACCAAAACAGCTAGGCTACACCTTC. Filled out from reference TRBV7-9 and TRBJ1-2, the complete variable domain reads DTGVSQNPRHKITKRGQNVTFRCDPISEHNRLYWYRQTLGQGPEFLTYFQNEAQLEKSRLLSDRFSAERPKGSFSTLEIQRTEQGDSAMYLCASSLPKQLGYTFGSGTRLTVV.

This clonotype has more than one count but fewer than ten. V is TRBV5-1 and J is TRBJ2-3; D remains ambiguous. There are 15 residues in the CDR3. V lost 0 bases and J 2 bases, leaving 10 bases between the germline ends. Germline CDR1 SGHRS, CDR2 YFSETQ. This chain's CDR3 is CASSLGVGPTDTQYF. The DNA of the CDR3 is TGCGCCAGCAGCTTGGGAGTCGGTCCCACAGATACGCAGTATTTT.

This clonotype appeared many times. V and J are TRBV7-2 and TRBJ2-7; 10 bases fit TRBD2. Trimming removed 5 bases from V and 4 bases from J; junction bases left unmatched: 8. The germline V gene has CDR1 SGHTA and CDR2 FQGNSA. This CDR3 spans 15 amino acids. The DNA of the CDR3 is TGTGCCAGCAGCCGAGCTAGCGGGAGTCAGTACGAGCAGTACTTC. Amino acid sequence: CASSRASGSQYEQYF.

V is TRBV23-1 and J is TRBJ2-2; perhaps TRBD2 as D (6 bases). TRBV23-1 qualifies as an ORF whose function is uncertain. The CDR3 extends over 11 amino acids. V gave up 9 bases and J gave up 4 bases, with 6 bases separating them. CDR3 amino acids: CARGGTGELFF. The CDR3 DNA follows: TGCGCCAGGGGGGGCACCGGGGAGCTGTTTTTT.

This clonotype showed up just a few times. The V call is TRBV9, the J call TRBJ2-1, with D perhaps given as TRBD1 or TRBD2 (6 bases each). This CDR3 spans 16 amino acids. In germline, CDR1 is SGDLS, CDR2 YYNGEE. V was trimmed by 10 bases and J by 4 bases, leaving 24 bases between them. The CDR3 DNA reads as TGTGCCTCCCAAAGGTCGGGGGCCGAAGGGTACAATGAGCAGTTCTTC. As protein: CASQRSGAEGYNEQFF.

A few counts support this clonotype. The rearrangement uses TRBV18 and TRBJ2-7; 7 bases are a match to TRBD2. The CDR3 spans 18 residues. Germline V CDR1 and CDR2: KGHSH, LQKENI. V was pared by 5 bases and J by 3 bases, with 19 bases of the junction left unmatched. DNA for the CDR3: TGTGCCAGCTCAAACCTCCCCACTTCTAGCGGTGTCGGCTACGAGCAGTACTTC. Translating gives CASSNLPTSSGVGYEQYF.

This clonotype occurred a few times. The V call is TRBV9, the J call TRBJ2-2; D is ambiguous. The CDR3 consists of 14 residues. Germline V gene sequence: CDR1 SGDLS, CDR2 YYNGEE. Between the trimmed V and J ends, which lost 0 bases and 1 base, there was a span of 4 bases. CDR3 nucleotide sequence: TGTGCCAGCAGCGTAGTTCTGAACACCGGGGAGCTGTTTTTT. The encoded protein is CASSVVLNTGELFF.

The V gene is TRBV14, the J gene TRBJ2-3, with D hard to call. Between the trimmed V and J ends, which lost 1 base and 1 base, there was a span of 12 bases. The CDR3 extends over 16 amino acids. The germline V gene encodes CDR1 SGHDN and CDR2 FVKESK. The chain's CDR3 is CASSQVAGSRTDTQYF. CDR3 coding DNA: TGTGCCAGCAGCCAAGTCGCCGGGTCCCGCACAGATACGCAGTATTTT.

The table lists this clonotype with a few counts. The V and J genes are TRBV20-1 and TRBJ2-5, with D unclear. Trimming stripped 0 bases from V and 2 bases from J, with 7 bases between. The CDR3 is 13 residues long. Germline CDR1 DFQATT, CDR2 SNEGSKA (reference sequence). This chain's CDR3 is CSARDSLQETQYF. The CDR3 DNA reads TGCAGTGCTAGAGATTCGCTACAAGAGACCCAGTACTTC.

On this clonotype: Sequence at one end of the junction differs from germline and may be a read error. The chain combines TRBV7-7 with TRBJ2-3; TRBD2 matches 12 bases. The CDR3 length is 16 residues. Per germline, CDR1 SSHAT and CDR2 FNYEAQ (reference sequence). In nucleotides, the CDR3 is TGTGCTAGCAGCGCACGACTAGCGGGAGGCACAGATACGCAGTATTTT. This codes for CASSARLAGGTDTQYF.

This clonotype was counted between two and nine times. J is TRBJ2-3 and V is TRBV4-3; TRBD2 aligns across 11 bases. The CDR3 consists of 18 residues. Germline V gene data show CDR1 as LGHNA and CDR2 as YSLEER. V was pared by 0 bases and J by 6 bases, with 11 bases of the junction left unmatched. CDR3 DNA sequence: TGCGCCAGCAGCCAAGAAAACGGGAATAGCGGGAGGGTTGATACGCAGTATTTT. It is translated as CASSQENGNSGRVDTQYF.

The table lists this clonotype with a few counts. The gene calls are TRBV9 and TRBJ1-2, with D possibly being TRBD1 (6 bases). V dropped 0 bases and J dropped 3 bases, with 12 bases sitting between them. This CDR3 comprises 15 residues. Per germline, CDR1 SGDLS and CDR2 YYNGEE. The CDR3: CASSVEDAGDYGYTF. The CDR3 region has the DNA TGTGCCAGCAGCGTAGAAGATGCAGGGGACTATGGCTACACCTTC.

A few counts support this clonotype. The rearrangement joins TRBV29-1 to TRBJ2-7, with D tentatively TRBD1 (5 bases). Trimming left V 7 bases short and J 2 bases short, with 15 bases between. The CDR3 extends over 13 amino acids. From germline, CDR1 is SQVTM and CDR2 ANQGSEA. In DNA form, the CDR3 reads TGCAGCGCCACAGACAGCCGAACCTACGAGCAGTACTTC. Translated, it gives CSATDSRTYEQYF.

In this sample, this clonotype turned up many times. V usage is TRBV6-2 or TRBV6-3 and J usage is TRBJ2-1, with 9 bases identical to TRBD1. Trimming at V came to 6 bases and at J to 9 bases, leaving 9 bases not matched to a gene. The CDR3 has 14 residues. The germline V gene encodes CDR1 MNHEY and CDR2 SVGEGT. In nucleotides, the CDR3 is TGTGCCAGCAGCCAGGGACAGGGAGCGCGTGAGCAGTTCTTC. Its protein is CASSQGQGAREQFF.

The sample holds a few counts of this clonotype. The chain carries TRBV20-1 and TRBJ1-4, with 10 bases that match TRBD1. Germline loops: CDR1 DFQATT, CDR2 SNEGSKA (reference sequence). The CDR3 is made up of 12 amino acids. The V and J ends lost 6 bases and 8 bases, in that order; junction bases with no gene match: 3. The CDR3 sequence: CSAWTGGEKLFF. CDR3 sequence (DNA): TGCAGTGCATGGACAGGGGGAGAAAAACTGTTTTTT.

This clonotype was picked up a small number of times. The chain links TRBV6-5 to TRBJ1-1; 8 nucleotides align to TRBD1. V lost 7 bases and J lost 3; bases outside the gene matches: 7. Germline V gene data show CDR1 as MNHEY and CDR2 as SVGAGI. This CDR3 contains 14 residues. Here the CDR3 reads CASISPQGDTEAFF. The CDR3 nucleotides read TGTGCCAGCATTTCTCCACAGGGGGACACTGAAGCTTTCTTT.

This clonotype was counted a few times. This chain uses TRBV9 with TRBJ2-7, with 7 bases fitting TRBD1. The CDR3 contains 14 residues. Trimming removed 7 bases from V and 0 bases from J; junction bases left unmatched: 7. Germline V gene sequence: CDR1 SGDLS, CDR2 YYNGEE. CDR3 region: CASSMTGSSYEQYF. CDR3 DNA: TGTGCCAGCTCAATGACAGGGAGCTCCTACGAGCAGTACTTC.

In its sample, this clonotype was seen many times. The V and J genes are TRBV24-1 and TRBJ1-4; D gene unclear. With 8 bases removed from V and 8 bases from J, the gap between germline ends came to 14 bases. The CDR3 spans 13 residues. Germline V gene sequence: CDR1 KGHDR, CDR2 SFDVKD. The CDR3 here is CATNSGSNEKLFF. The CDR3 DNA reads as TGTGCCACCAACTCCGGGAGTAACGAAAAACTGTTTTTT.

CDR3 in amino acids: CASSSTGTSGRVQDTQYF. The DNA of the CDR3 is TGTGCCAGCAGTTCCACCGGGACTAGCGGGAGGGTTCAAGATACGCAGTATTTT. The chain links TRBV6-2 or TRBV6-3 to TRBJ2-3, with 16 bases lining up with TRBD2. CDR3 length: 18 residues. Germline V gives CDR1 MNHEY, CDR2 SVGEGT. V lost 4 bases, J lost 5 bases, and 9 bases stayed unmatched.

This clonotype came up a few times. The chain joins TRBV2 to TRBJ2-7, with TRBD1 matching over 8 bases. CDR1 SNHLY and CDR2 FYNNEI come from the germline V gene. The CDR3 covers 14 residues. The V segment lost 3 bases and the J segment 4 bases; nucleotides outside the gene matches: 5. The CDR3 loop is CASSDLRTGYEQYF. The DNA for the CDR3 is TGTGCCAGCAGTGACCTCAGGACAGGGTACGAGCAGTACTTC.

The chain uses TRBV7-3 and TRBJ2-3; TRBD2 aligns across 9 bases. Germline CDR1 SGHTA, CDR2 FQGTGA. With 5 bases clipped from V and 1 base from J, the junction kept 7 bases outside the gene matches. This CDR3 comprises 16 residues. The CDR3 DNA reads TGTGCCAGCAGCCCGGGACTAGCTAAGGGCACAGATACGCAGTATTTT. Translation: CASSPGLAKGTDTQYF.

This clonotype has a handful of counts. The rearrangement links TRBV20-1 to TRBJ1-5; 8 positions match TRBD1. The CDR3 has 14 residues. Germline V gene data show CDR1 as DFQATT and CDR2 as SNEGSKA (reference sequence). V was pared by 5 bases and J by 12 bases, with 15 bases of the junction left unmatched. Written as DNA, the CDR3 is TGCAGTGCTCTGGACAGGGCCGAGGACCCGCGCCAGCATTTT. Protein: CSALDRAEDPRQHF.

The rearrangement joins TRBV29-1 to TRBJ1-1; D is ambiguous. CDR1 and CDR2 (germline): SQVTM, ANQGSEA. Trimming took 3 bases from V and 4 from J, leaving 12 bases between them. The CDR3 contains 13 residues. The CDR3 nucleotides are TGCAGCGTTGATCGAGGGTGGGGCACTGAAGCTTTCTTT. It codes for CSVDRGWGTEAFF.

The CDR3 sequence: CASSRPTGSRSYEQYF. For the CDR3, the DNA is TGTGCCAGCAGTCGCCCGACCGGGTCGCGCTCCTACGAGCAGTACTTC. This rearrangement joins TRBV28 to TRBJ2-7; no clear D. The CDR3 runs 16 residues. Germline CDR1 is MDHEN and CDR2 is SYDVKM. V shed 5 bases and J shed 0 bases, with 17 bases lying between them.

This clonotype was counted a few times. V gene TRBV25-1 combines with J gene TRBJ1-5; D ambiguous. The CDR3 contains 13 residues. V shed 2 bases and J shed 7 bases, with 9 bases lying between them. Germline loops: CDR1 MGHDK, CDR2 SYGVNS. This CDR3 is CASSEGGLQPQHF. CDR3 sequence (DNA): TGTGCCAGCAGTGAAGGAGGACTACAGCCCCAGCATTTT.